The clone carrying this T cell receptor beta chain was detected only a few times. This entry is derived from a study of sequential checkpoint blockade in melanoma. Study-level information: Patients were randomized 1:1 to nivolumab-then-ipilimumab or ipilimumab-then-nivolumab first-line. Maintenance nivolumab came after either treatment sequence.

TCRdb's table, derived via immunoSEQ multiplex PCR, lists solely in-frame clones and lacks some. Seen here are some 5,700 clones, roughly half observed once, and the top ten hold 25% to 30%. Treatment of the sample: randomized to nivolumab then ipilimumab (arm A) or the reverse (arm B). Germline V lookup: CDR1 SGDLS, CDR2 YYNGEE. The CDR3 covers 18 residues. With 4 bases clipped from V and 6 bases from J, the junction kept 21 bases outside the gene matches. The rearrangement uses TRBV9 and TRBJ2-7; 8 bases map to TRBD2. The sequence derives from a human patient with melanoma. Some clones in this sample may be carry-over from other donors' samples. Sequenced material: CD8+ T cells sorted from blood (inferred from file names), taken from a patient given nivolumab and ipilimumab in sequence. CDR3 bases: TGTGCCAGCAGCTCCTCCGGGGTAGCGGGATCAGGCGGGCGCGAGCAGTACTTC. This gives the protein CASSSSGVAGSGGREQYF.